The 8 T cell receptor beta chains below come from one sample, sequenced in a study of T cell responses to AZD1222 COVID-19 vaccine. Measured with immunoSEQ multiplex PCR; TCRdb has only the in-frame clones, and not every one. This table has 90,000 or so clones, around nine tenths appearing once. Sequences were derived from peripheral blood, sampled on day 0 of AZD1222 vaccination. The receptor source for this set is an adult in good health.

This clone was seen more than once but under ten times. The chain is built from TRBV15 and TRBJ2-7, with 8 bases that match TRBD2. Trimming removed 1 base from V and 3 bases from J; junction bases left unmatched: 5. Germline V lookup: CDR1 LNHNV, CDR2 YYDKDF (reference sequence). The CDR3 consists of 15 residues. CDR3 DNA: TGTGCCACCAGCAGAGTAGCGGGGTCCTTCTACGAGCAGTACTTC. Protein product: CATSRVAGSFYEQYF. The entire variable domain, with the rest obtained from reference TRBV15 and TRBJ2-7, is as follows: DAMVIQNPRYQVTQFGKPVTLSCSQTLNHNVMYWYQQKSSQAPKLLFHYYDKDFNNEADTPDNFQSRRPNTSFCFLDIRSPGLGDTAMYLCATSRVAGSFYEQYFGPGTRLTVT.

The J gene is TRBJ2-7, the V gene TRBV5-8, with a tentative D call TRBD1 (6 bases). V shed 3 bases and J shed 6 bases, with 16 bases lying between them. The CDR3 spans 14 residues. Germline CDR1 reads SGHTS; CDR2 reads YDEGEE. The CDR3 region is CASSSQGPMGEQYF. The DNA of the CDR3 is TGTGCCAGCAGCTCCCAGGGGCCGATGGGCGAGCAGTACTTC. Full variable domain (rest looked up from reference TRBV5-8 and TRBJ2-7): EAGVTQSPTHLIKTRGQQATLRCSPISGHTSVYWYQQALGLGLQFLLWYDEGEERNRGNFPPRFSGRQFPNYSSELNVNALELEDSALYLCASSSQGPMGEQYFGPGTRLTVT.

Written as DNA, the CDR3 is TGTGCCAGCTGCGGGCCCAATCAGCCCCAGCATTTT. This encodes CASCGPNQPQHF. The chain combines TRBV12-3 or TRBV12-4 with TRBJ1-5; D is undetermined. There are 12 residues in the CDR3. V was clipped by 8 bases and J by 3 bases, with 8 bases between them.

J is TRBJ1-2 and V is TRBV5-4; D gene ambiguous. Per the germline V gene, CDR1 is SGHNT and CDR2 is YYREEE (reference sequence). Trimming took off 4 bases at V and 4 bases at J, with 20 bases between the two ends. CDR3 length: 16 residues. The CDR3 loop reads CASSRYTVNPLYGYTF. The CDR3 coding sequence is TGTGCCAGCAGCCGGTATACAGTGAACCCTCTCTATGGCTACACCTTC.

The chain combines TRBV19 with TRBJ2-3; TRBD2 agrees at 12 bases. Looked up from germline, CDR1 is LNHDA and CDR2 is SQIVND (reference sequence). After removal of 9 bases from V and 2 bases from J, the junction contained 6 bases not matched to a gene. The CDR3 sequence is 15 residues long. The CDR3 nucleotides are TGTGCCAGCACCACTAGCGGGAGGTACACAGATACGCAGTATTTT. It is translated as CASTTSGRYTDTQYF.

This CDR3 reads CASSQGTLSGNTIYF. The CDR3 coding sequence is TGTGCCAGCAGCCAAGGGACCCTCTCTGGAAACACCATATATTTT. The chain has TRBV5-6 and TRBJ1-3; tentatively, D is TRBD1 (5 bases). From germline, CDR1 is SGHDT and CDR2 YYEEEE. V gave up 4 bases and J gave up 0 bases, with 11 bases separating them. This CDR3 region has 15 residues.

V gene TRBV2 combines with J gene TRBJ2-5, with TRBD1 matching 8 bases. The CDR3 contains 14 residues. V lost 6 bases, J lost 7 bases, and 10 bases stayed unmatched. Per the germline V gene, CDR1 is SNHLY and CDR2 is FYNNEI. The CDR3 region has the DNA TGTGCCAGCAGCGGGACAGGTGTTAGCGGGACCCAGTACTTC. This translates into CASSGTGVSGTQYF.

J is TRBJ1-1 and V is TRBV6-6; maybe TRBD1 (5 bases). V lost 6 bases and J lost 1, with 15 bases in between. Germline lookup yields CDR1 MNHNY and CDR2 SVGAGI (reference sequence). The CDR3 has 15 amino acids. CDR3 sequence (DNA): TGTGCCAGCAGACCGGGGCAGTCTAGGAACACTGAAGCTTTCTTT. Protein sequence: CASRPGQSRNTEAFF.